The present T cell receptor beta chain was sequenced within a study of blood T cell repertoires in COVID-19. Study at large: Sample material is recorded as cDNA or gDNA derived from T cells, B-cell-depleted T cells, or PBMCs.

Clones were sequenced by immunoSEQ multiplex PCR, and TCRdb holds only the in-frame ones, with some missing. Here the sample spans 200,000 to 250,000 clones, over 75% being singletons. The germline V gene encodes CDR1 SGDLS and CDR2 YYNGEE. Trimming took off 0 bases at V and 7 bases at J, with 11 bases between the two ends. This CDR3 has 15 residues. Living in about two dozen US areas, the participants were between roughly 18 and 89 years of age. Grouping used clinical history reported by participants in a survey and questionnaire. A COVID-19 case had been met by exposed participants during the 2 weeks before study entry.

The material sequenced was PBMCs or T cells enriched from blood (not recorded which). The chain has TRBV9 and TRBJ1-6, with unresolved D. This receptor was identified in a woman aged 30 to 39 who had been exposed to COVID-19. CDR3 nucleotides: TGTGCCAGCAGCGTAGGAGGACGGAGGAATTCACCCCTCCACTTT. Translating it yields CASSVGGRRNSPLHF. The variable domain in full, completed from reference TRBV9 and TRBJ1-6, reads DSGVTQTPKHLITATGQRVTLRCSPRSGDLSVYWYQQSLDQGLQFLIQYYNGEERAKGNILERFSAQQFPDLHSELNLSSLELGDSALYFCASSVGGRRNSPLHFGNGTRLTVT.